The following is a TCR beta chain sequence with its context. This clone has more than one count but fewer than ten. Its antigen has not been determined. No clone much larger than this one lies a single base away; base qualities are absent. The data originate from a study of OX40 agonist ivuxolimab in advanced cancers. About the study as a whole: The costimulatory receptor OX40 (CD134) was targeted by ivuxolimab, a fully human IgG2 agonistic monoclonal antibody. Partial responses occurred in three dose-escalation patients: two with cutaneous melanoma and one with hepatocellular carcinoma. The monotherapy dose-escalation portion (N ≈ 50 patients) of the phase I ivuxolimab trial is reported in the paper. In the dose-escalation cohort, more than 75% of patients were male, and the mean age was roughly 60 years, with a range of roughly 20 to 80. Intravenous ivuxolimab was administered to patients every 2 weeks at six dose levels: 0.01, 0.1, 0.3, 1.5, 3 and 10 mg/kg. Prior anti-PD-1, anti-PD-L1 or anti-CTLA-4 therapy was permitted, and 30% to 50% of dose-escalation patients had received checkpoint inhibitors. The purpose of peripheral TCRbeta sequencing was to test whether ivuxolimab changed TCR sequence diversity and led to clonal T-cell expansion. Of the roughly 51 patients in dose escalation, 19 had hepatocellular carcinoma, some 15 had melanoma, 9 had renal cell carcinoma and 9 had head and neck cancer. On the study overall, not on this receptor specifically: In the 0.1-3.0 mg/kg groups, partial responders had among the lowest normalized peripheral clonal expansion, particularly in CD8+ T cells. At doses of 0.1 to 3.0 mg/kg, clonal expansion of both CD4+ and CD8+ T cells in blood was seen between baseline and week 6. After ivuxolimab, expanded clones were on average more numerous among CD8+ T cells than among CD4+ T cells. The antigen specificity of the clonally expanded peripheral T cells was not determined. Low levels of normalized T-cell clonal expansion were also seen in some patients who did not respond.

Taken from cysteine to phenylalanine, the CDR3 has 16 residues. The kept DNA is CDR3 alone, 48 bases in frame from the first base. Germline trimming amounts to 1 base on V and 5 bases on J, with 7 as the count of junction bases outside the gene matches. CDR1 is given as MNHNS and CDR2 as SASEGT, both from the germline V gene. Patients with autoimmune disease history or receiving systemic immunosuppression were excluded from the trial. Peripheral blood for TCR sequencing was collected from all dose cohorts at baseline, on cycle 4 day 1, and on cycle 7 day 1. The samples were drawn from a first-in-human, open-label, multicenter phase I dose-escalation trial of ivuxolimab. Adults with locally advanced or metastatic melanoma, renal cell, hepatocellular, or head and neck squamous cell carcinoma were enrolled in the trial. CD4+ and CD8+ T cells were sorted separately from peripheral blood before TCR sequencing.

Genomic DNA was isolated from the sorted cells so that the TCRbeta CDR3 region could be sequenced. The immunoSEQ Assay was used for sequencing of TCRbeta CDR3 regions. Here the immuneACCESS table is served through TCRdb, limited to in-frame sequences with V and J called. Missing clones are a known gap in these copies; in checked studies unresolved V genes cover under half, and the rest lacks a known reason. This sample gives 150,000 to 190,000 clones in total; 90% to 95% of them show up just once. 0.3% to 0.35% of the sample is held by the ten biggest clonotypes. The TCR was taken from an adult with an advanced solid tumor such as melanoma, head and neck, liver or kidney cancer. The sequence joins TRBV6-1 to TRBJ2-1; TRBD2 agrees with 8 junctional bases. The sequenced sample was CD4+ or CD8+ T cells sorted from blood, obtained in a trial of the OX40 agonist ivuxolimab. The nucleotide sequence reads as follows: TGTGCCAGCAGTGAAGGGAGCGGGAGATTCGACAATGAGCAGTTCTTC. Translation gives CASSEGSGRFDNEQFF.